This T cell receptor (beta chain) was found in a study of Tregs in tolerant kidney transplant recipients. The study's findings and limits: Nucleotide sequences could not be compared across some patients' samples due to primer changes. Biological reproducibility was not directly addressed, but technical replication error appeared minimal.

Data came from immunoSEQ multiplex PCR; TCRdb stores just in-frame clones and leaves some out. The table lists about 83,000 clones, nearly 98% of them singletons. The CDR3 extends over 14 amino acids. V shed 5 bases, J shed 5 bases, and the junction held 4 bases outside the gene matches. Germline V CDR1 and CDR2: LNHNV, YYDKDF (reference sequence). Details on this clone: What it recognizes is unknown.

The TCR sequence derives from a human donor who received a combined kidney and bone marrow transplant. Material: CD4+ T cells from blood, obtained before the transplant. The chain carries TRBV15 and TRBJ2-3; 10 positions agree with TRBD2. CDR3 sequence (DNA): TGTGCCACCAGCGGGTGGACTAGCGGAGATACGCAGTATTTT. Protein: CATSGWTSGDTQYF.